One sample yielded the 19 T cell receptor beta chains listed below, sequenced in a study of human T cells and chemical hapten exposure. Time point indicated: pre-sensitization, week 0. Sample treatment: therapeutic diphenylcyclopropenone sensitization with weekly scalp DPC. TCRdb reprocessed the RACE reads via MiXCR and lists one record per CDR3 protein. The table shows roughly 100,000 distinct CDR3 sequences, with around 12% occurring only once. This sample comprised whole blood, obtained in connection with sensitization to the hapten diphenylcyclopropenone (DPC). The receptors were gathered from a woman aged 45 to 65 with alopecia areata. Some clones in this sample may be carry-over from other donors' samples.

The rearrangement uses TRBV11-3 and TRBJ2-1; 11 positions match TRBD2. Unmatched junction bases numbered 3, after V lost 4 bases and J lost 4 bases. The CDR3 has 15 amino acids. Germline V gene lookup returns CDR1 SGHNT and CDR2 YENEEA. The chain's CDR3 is CASSSLAGVYNEQFF. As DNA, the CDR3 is TGTGCCAGCAGCTCACTAGCGGGAGTTTACAATGAGCAGTTCTTC.

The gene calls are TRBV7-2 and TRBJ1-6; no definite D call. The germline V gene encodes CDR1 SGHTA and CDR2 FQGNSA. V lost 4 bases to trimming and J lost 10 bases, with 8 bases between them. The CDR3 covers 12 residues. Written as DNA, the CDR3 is TGTGCCAGCAGCTGGCAAGACTCACCCCTCCACTTT. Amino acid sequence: CASSWQDSPLHF.

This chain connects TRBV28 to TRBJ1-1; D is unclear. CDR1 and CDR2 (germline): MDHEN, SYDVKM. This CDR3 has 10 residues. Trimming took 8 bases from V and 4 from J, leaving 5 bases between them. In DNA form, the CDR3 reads TGTGCCAGCCTGGCCACTGAAGCTTTCTTT. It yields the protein CASLATEAFF.

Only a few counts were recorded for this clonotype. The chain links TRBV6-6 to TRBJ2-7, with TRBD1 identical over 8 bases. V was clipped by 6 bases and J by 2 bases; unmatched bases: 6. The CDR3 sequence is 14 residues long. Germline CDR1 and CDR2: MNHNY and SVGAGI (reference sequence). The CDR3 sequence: CASRPPTGAYEQYF. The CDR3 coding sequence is TGTGCCAGCAGACCGCCGACAGGGGCCTACGAGCAGTACTTC.

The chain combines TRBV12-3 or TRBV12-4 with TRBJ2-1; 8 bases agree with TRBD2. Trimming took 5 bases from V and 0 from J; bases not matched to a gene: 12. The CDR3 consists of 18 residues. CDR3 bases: TGTGCCAGCAGTCAACCGACGATAAGCGGGAGCTCCTACAATGAGCAGTTCTTC. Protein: CASSQPTISGSSYNEQFF.

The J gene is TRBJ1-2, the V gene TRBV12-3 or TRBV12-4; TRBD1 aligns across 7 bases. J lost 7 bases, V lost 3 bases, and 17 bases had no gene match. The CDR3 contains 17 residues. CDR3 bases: TGTGCCAGCAGTTTTTTGGGGGCAGGGGGATATATTCGTGGCTACACCTTC. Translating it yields CASSFLGAGGYIRGYTF.

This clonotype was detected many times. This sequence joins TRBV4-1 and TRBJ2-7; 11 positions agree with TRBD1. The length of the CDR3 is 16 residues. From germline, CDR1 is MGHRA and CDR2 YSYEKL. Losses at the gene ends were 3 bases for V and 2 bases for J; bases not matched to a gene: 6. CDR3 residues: CASSHGQGALAYEQYF. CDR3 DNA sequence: TGCGCCAGCAGCCATGGACAGGGGGCCCTAGCCTACGAGCAGTACTTC.

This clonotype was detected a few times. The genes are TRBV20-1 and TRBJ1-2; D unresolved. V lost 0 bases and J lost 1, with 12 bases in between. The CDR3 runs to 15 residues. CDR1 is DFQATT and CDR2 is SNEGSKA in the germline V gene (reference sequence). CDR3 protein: CSARDRPDNNYGYTF. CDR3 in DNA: TGCAGTGCTAGAGATCGACCAGATAATAACTATGGCTACACCTTC.

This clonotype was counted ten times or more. The CDR3 DNA reads TGTGCCAGCAGGAGGTCGGCAGGGAACTATGGCTACACCTTC. As protein: CASRRSAGNYGYTF. This chain connects TRBV12-3 or TRBV12-4 to TRBJ1-2; TRBD1 is a possible D gene (5 bases). The CDR3 length is 14 residues. The germline V and J ends were trimmed by 6 bases and 2 bases, with 13 bases remaining between them.

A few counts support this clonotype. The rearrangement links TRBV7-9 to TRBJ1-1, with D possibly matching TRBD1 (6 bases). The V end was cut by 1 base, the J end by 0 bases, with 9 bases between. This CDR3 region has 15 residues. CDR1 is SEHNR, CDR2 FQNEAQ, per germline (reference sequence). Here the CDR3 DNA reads TGTGCCAGCAGCTTAGAAGGGACACTGAACACTGAAGCTTTCTTT. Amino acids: CASSLEGTLNTEAFF.

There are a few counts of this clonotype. CDR3 sequence reads: CASSLGHSADTQYF. For the CDR3, the DNA is TGTGCCAGCAGCTTAGGCCACTCTGCAGATACGCAGTATTTT. The chain couples TRBV7-2 to TRBJ2-3; D remains unclear. The germline CDR1 and CDR2 sequences are SGHTA and FQGNSA. The V and J ends lost 1 base and 4 bases respectively, with 9 bases between them. The CDR3 spans 14 residues.

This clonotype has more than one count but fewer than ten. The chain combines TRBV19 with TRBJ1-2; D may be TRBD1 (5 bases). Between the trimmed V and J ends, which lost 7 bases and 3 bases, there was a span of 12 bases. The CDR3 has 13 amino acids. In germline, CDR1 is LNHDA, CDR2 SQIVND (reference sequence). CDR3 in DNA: TGTGCCAGTACCCAAGGGACCTACTATGGCTACACCTTC. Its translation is CASTQGTYYGYTF.

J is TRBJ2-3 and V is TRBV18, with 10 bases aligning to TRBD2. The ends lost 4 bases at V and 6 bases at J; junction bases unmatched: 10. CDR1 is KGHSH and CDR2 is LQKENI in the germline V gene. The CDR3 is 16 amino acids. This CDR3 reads CASSRRLAGGLDTQYF. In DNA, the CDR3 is TGTGCCAGCTCACGCCGACTAGCGGGCGGGCTGGATACGCAGTATTTT.

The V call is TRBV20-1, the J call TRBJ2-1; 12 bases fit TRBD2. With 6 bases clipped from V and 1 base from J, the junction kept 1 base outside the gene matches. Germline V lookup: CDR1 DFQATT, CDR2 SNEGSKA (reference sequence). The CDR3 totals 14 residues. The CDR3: CSAGLAGSYNEQFF. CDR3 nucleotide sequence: TGCAGTGCAGGACTAGCGGGATCCTACAATGAGCAGTTCTTC.

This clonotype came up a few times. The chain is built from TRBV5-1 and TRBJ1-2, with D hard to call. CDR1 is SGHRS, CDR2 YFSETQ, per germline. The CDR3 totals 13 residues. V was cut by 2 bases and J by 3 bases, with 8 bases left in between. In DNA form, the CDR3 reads TGCGCCAGCAGCTTAGAATACCACTATGGCTACACCTTC. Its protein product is CASSLEYHYGYTF.

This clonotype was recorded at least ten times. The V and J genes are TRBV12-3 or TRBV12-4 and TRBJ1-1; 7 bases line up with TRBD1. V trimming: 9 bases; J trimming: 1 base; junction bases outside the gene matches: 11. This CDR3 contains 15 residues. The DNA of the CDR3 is TGTGCCAGTTTAGGGAGGGGGCTTCGGAACACTGAAGCTTTCTTT. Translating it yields CASLGRGLRNTEAFF.

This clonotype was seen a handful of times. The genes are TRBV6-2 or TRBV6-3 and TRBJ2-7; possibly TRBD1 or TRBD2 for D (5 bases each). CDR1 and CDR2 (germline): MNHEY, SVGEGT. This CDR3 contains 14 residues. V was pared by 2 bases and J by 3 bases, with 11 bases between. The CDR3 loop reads CASSYRGEFYEQYF. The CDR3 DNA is TGTGCCAGCAGTTACAGGGGAGAGTTCTACGAGCAGTACTTC.

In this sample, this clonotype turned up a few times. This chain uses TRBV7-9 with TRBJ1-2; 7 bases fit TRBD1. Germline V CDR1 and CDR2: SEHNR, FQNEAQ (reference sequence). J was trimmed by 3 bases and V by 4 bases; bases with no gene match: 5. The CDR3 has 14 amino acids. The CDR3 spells CASSSTGTDYGYTF. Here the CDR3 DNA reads TGTGCCAGCAGCTCCACCGGGACAGACTATGGCTACACCTTC.

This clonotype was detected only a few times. The CDR3 nucleotides are TGTGCCAGCAAAGAAGTGGGCAGGGGTGATGGCTACACCTTC. Protein: CASKEVGRGDGYTF. This sequence joins TRBV6-6 and TRBJ1-2, with a tentative D call TRBD1 (6 bases). With 7 bases removed from V and 6 bases from J, the gap between germline ends came to 18 bases. CDR3 size: 14 residues. The germline V gene has CDR1 MNHNY and CDR2 SVGAGI (reference sequence).